This T cell receptor (beta chain) was recorded in a study of T cell repertoires in ileal Crohn's disease. Study background: All patients had surgery for stricturing (61%) or penetrating (approximately 39%) disease. Postoperative therapy was given to about half: about a dozen thiopurines, 18 anti-TNF agents.

Sequencing was performed with immunoSEQ multiplex PCR; in TCRdb, only in-frame clones are kept and a portion is missing. The profile shows fewer than 18,000 clones, 80% of them singletons. The table lists this clone with a few counts. The CDR3 is 15 amino acids. Germline lookup yields CDR1 LGHNT and CDR2 FRNRAP. V lost 8 bases and J lost 8; bases outside the gene matches: 12. Patients were adults with ileal or ileocolonic Crohn's disease needing resection. The sequenced material came from ileal tissue. V and J are TRBV12-5 and TRBJ2-1, with TRBD2 matching 10 bases. This receptor was obtained from an adult with Crohn's disease. The CDR3 protein is CASSESGGAFDEQFF. DNA for the CDR3: TGTGCTAGTAGTGAGAGCGGGGGGGCTTTCGATGAGCAGTTCTTC. The full variable domain, rest sourced from reference TRBV12-5 and TRBJ2-1, is DARVTQTPRHKVTEMGQEVTMRCQPILGHNTVFWYRQTMMQGLELLAYFRNRAPLDDSGMPKDRFSAEMPDATLATLKIQPSEPRDSAVYFCASSESGGAFDEQFFGPGTRLTVL.